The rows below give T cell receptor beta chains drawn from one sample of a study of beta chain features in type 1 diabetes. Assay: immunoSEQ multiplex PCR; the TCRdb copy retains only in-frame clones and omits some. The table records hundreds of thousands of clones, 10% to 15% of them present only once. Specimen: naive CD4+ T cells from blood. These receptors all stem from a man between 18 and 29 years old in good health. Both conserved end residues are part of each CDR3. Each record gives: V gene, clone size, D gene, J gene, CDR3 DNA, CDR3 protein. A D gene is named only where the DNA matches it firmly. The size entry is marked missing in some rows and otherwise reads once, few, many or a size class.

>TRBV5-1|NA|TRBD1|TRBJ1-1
TGCGCCAGCAGATTGGGACAGGGGTTTATGAACACTGAAGCTTTCTTT
CASRLGQGFMNTEAFF
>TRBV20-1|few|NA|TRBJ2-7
TGCAGTGCTAGAGATCAAGCGTGGGAGTACTTC
CSARDQAWEYF
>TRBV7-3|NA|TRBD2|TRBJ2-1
TGTGCCAGCAGCTTAACGGGAGGGACTAGCGGGAGGGCTTACAATGAGCAGTTCTTC
CASSLTGGTSGRAYNEQFF
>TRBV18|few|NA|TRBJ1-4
TGTGCCAGCTCACCTAGGACAGAAAATGAAAAACTGTTTTTT
CASSPRTENEKLFF
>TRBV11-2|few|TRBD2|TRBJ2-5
TGTGCCAGCAGCTATGGACTAGCGGGGGGGCCGGGGTGGAAAGAGACCCAGTACTTC
CASSYGLAGGPGWKETQYF
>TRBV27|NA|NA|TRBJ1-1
TGTGCCAGCAGTTTCAATACTGAAGCTTTCTTT
CASSFNTEAFF
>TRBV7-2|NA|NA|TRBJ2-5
TGTGCCAGCAGCTTAGCGGGGGGGCATCGTGGGGAGACCCAGTACTTC
CASSLAGGHRGETQYF
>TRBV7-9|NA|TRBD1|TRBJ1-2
TGTGCCAGCAGCACAGACAGGGAAGAAGGTTATGGCTACACCTTC
CASSTDREEGYGYTF
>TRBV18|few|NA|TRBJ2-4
TGTGCCAGCTCACCACCGCGAAGCGACAACATTCAGTACTTC
CASSPPRSDNIQYF
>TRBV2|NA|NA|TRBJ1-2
TGTGCCAGCAGTACCTCAGGGTTGGGCTACACCTTC
CASSTSGLGYTF